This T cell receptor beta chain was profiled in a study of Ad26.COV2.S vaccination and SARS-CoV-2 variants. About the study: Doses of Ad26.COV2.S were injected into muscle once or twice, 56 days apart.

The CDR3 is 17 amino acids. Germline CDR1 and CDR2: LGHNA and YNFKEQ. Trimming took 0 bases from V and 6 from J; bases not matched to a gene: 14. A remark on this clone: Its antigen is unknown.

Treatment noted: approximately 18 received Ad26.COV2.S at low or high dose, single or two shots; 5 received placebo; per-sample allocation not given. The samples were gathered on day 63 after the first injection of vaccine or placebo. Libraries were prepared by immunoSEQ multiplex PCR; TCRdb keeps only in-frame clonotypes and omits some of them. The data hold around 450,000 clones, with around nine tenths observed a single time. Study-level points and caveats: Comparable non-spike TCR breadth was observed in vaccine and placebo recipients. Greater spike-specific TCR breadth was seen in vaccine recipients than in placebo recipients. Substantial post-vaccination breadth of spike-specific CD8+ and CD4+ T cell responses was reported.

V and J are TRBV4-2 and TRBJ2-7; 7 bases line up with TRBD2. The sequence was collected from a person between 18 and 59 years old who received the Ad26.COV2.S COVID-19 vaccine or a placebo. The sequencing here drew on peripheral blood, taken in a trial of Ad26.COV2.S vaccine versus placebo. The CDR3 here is CASSQDSSGLPLGEQYF. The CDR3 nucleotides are TGTGCCAGCAGCCAAGACTCTAGCGGTCTACCGTTGGGCGAGCAGTACTTC.